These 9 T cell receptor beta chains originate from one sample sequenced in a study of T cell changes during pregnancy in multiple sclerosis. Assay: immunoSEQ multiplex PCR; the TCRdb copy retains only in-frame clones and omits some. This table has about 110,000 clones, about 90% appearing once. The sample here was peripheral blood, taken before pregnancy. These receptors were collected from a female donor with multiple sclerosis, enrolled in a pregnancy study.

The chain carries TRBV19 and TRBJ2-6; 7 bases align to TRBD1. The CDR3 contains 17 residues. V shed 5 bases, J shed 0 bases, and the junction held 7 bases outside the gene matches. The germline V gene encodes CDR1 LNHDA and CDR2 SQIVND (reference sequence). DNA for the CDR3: TGTGCCAGTAGTTCGGACAGGTTCGTCTCTGGGGCCAACGTCCTGACTTTC. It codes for CASSSDRFVSGANVLTF.

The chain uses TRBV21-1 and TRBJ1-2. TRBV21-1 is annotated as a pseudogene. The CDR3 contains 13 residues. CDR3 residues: CASSNTEVKGYTF. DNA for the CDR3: TGTGCCAGCAGCAATACTGAGGTGAAGGGCTACACCTTC.

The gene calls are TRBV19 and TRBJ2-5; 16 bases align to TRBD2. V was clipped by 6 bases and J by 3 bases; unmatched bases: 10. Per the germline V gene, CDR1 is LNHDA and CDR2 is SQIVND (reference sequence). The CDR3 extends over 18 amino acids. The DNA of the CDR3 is TGTGCCAGTAGAAGAACCGGGACTAGCGGGGGGGCCAAAGAGACCCAGTACTTC. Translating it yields CASRRTGTSGGAKETQYF.

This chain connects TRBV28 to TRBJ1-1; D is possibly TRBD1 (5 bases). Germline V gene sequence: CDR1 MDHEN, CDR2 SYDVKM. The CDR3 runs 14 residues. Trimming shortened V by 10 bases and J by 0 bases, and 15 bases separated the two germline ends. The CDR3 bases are TGTGCCACAGTCCGGGGGGACCTGAACACTGAAGCTTTCTTT. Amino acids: CATVRGDLNTEAFF.

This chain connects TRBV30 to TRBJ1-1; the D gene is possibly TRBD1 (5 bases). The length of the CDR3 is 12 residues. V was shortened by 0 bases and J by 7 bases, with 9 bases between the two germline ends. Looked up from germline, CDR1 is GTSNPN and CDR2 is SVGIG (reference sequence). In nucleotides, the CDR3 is TGTGCCTGGAGTGTACCTAGGGGTGAAGCTTTCTTT. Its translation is CAWSVPRGEAFF.

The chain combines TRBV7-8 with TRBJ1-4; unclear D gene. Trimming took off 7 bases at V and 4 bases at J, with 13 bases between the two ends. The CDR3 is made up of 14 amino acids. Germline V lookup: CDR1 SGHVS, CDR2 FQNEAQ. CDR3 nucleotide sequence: TGTGCCAGCAACGAGGGTCCCCTTAATGAAAAACTGTTTTTT. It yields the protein CASNEGPLNEKLFF.

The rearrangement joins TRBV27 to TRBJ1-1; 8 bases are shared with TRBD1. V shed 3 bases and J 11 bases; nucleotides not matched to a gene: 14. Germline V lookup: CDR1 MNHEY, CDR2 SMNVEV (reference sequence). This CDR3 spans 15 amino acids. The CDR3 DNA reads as TGTGCCAGCAGTTTGTTGCCAACCGCAGGGGGCAGGGCTTTCTTT. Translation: CASSLLPTAGGRAFF.

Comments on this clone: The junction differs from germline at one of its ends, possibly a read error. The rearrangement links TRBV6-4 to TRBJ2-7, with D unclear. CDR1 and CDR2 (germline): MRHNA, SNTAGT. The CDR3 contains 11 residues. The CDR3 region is CRGTTPYEQYF. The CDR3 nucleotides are TGCCGAGGTACGACCCCCTACGAGCAGTACTTC.

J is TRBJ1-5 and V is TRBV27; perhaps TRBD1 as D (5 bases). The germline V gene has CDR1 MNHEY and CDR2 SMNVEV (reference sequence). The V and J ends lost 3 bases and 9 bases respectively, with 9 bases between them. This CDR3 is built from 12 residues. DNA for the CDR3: TGTGCCAGCAGTTTCATGGGGGGGCCCCAGCATTTT. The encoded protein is CASSFMGGPQHF.